The entry below describes one TCR beta chain. The antigen is not known. BIOMED2 TRB-A/B primer pools were used in multiplex TRB PCR. From the multiplex PCR reads, TCRdb called clonotypes with MiXCR, one entry per CDR3 protein. Of approximately 6,400 distinct CDR3 sequences in the sample, about 26% were seen once. The source of the sample is a study of T and B cells in COVID-19 patients. Study details: Peripheral blood came from COVID-19 patients with active infection or after recovery.

Each TRB amplification used roughly 230-550 ng of genomic DNA from blood. Trimming removed 6 bases from V and 4 bases from J; junction bases left unmatched: 10. The V gene's germline CDR1 is SGHTA and CDR2 FQGNSA. The length of the CDR3 is 18 residues. The study, taken as a whole, reports: Active COVID-19 showed highly clonal TRB repertoires; recovery showed diversity and richness above healthy donors. Blood from mildly ill patients while symptomatic, and early samples from severe cases, were scarce.

The sequencing sample was made of blood. The V gene is TRBV7-2, the J gene TRBJ2-3, with 16 bases that match TRBD2. This TCR derives from a human donor with active COVID-19. The CDR3 DNA sequence: TGTGCCAGCAGACAGACGGGACTAGCGGGGGGGGGGGCAGATACGCAGTATTTT. It translates to CASRQTGLAGGGADTQYF. Complete variable domain (other parts from reference TRBV7-2 and TRBJ2-3): GAGVSQSPSNKVTEKGKDVELRCDPISGHTALYWYRQSLGQGLEFLIYFQGNSAPDKSGLPSDRFSAERTGGSVSTLTIQRTQQEDSAVYLCASRQTGLAGGGADTQYFGPGTRLTVL.